This record covers a single TCR beta chain. A single record per CDR3 protein comes from TCRdb applying MiXCR to the 5' RACE reads. The repertoire holds nearly 550,000 distinct CDR3 sequences, less than 20% seen once, with around 15% in the top ten. This entry belongs to a study of T cells after yellow fever vaccination. Study-wide context: In the case of low-cell-number fractions, SMART-Seq v4 Ultra Low Input was used for preparation.

This CDR3 has 14 amino acids. V was clipped by 6 bases and J by 2 bases; unmatched bases: 4. Germline values: CDR1 SNHLY, CDR2 FYNNEI. The V gene is TRBV2, the J gene TRBJ2-1, with 7 bases lining up with TRBD2. This material consisted of PBMCs, taken 15 days after the yellow fever booster vaccination. The sequence was obtained from a man aged 25-45 years who received the YFV17D yellow fever vaccine. The CDR3 DNA follows: TGTGCCAGCAGGGTAGCGGGTCCCTACAATGAGCAGTTCTTC. It yields the protein CASRVAGPYNEQFF.